This T cell receptor (beta chain) was obtained from a study of metastatic and nonmetastatic thyroid tumors. Overall study context: Repertoires of blood and of tissue (tumor or nodule) from malignant and benign thyroid patients were compared.

The study's findings and limits: The study reportedly found significantly higher TCR beta diversity in malignant thyroid tumors than benign nodules, in blood and tumor.

In regard to this clone: The target antigen is unknown.

Patients underwent thyroid surgery, and none had received any treatment before it. The V and J ends lost 7 bases and 5 bases respectively, with 19 bases between them. The CDR3 is made up of 15 amino acids. Per germline, CDR1 MNHNS and CDR2 SASEGT. Original methodology: The authors used CDR3 differences across clinicopathological groups to build a distant-metastasis classifier for papillary thyroid cancer. TCRdb used MiXCR to call clones anew from the PCR reads. Clone size and V and J calls follow TCRdb, not the original study. The sample records roughly 14,000 clones, 20% to 25% being singletons. Input material: tumor tissue. The chain couples TRBV6-1 to TRBJ2-3, with D perhaps TRBD2 (5 bases). The sequence was obtained from a female donor with papillary thyroid cancer or a benign thyroid nodule (not recorded which). Some clones in this sample may be carry-over from other donors' samples. The CDR3 is CASKDRGLSGDTQYF. CDR3 coding DNA: TGTGCCAGCAAGGACCGCGGGCTCAGCGGAGATACGCAGTATTTT.